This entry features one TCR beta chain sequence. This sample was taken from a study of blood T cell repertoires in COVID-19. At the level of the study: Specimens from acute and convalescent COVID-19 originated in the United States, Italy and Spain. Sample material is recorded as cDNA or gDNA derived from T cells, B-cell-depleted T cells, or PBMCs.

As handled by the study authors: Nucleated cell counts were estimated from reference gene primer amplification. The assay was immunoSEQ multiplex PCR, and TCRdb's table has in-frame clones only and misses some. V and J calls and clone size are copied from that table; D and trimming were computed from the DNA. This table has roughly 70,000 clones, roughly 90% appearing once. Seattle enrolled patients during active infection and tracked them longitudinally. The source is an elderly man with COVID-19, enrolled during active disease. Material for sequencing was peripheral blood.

CDR3 nucleotide sequence: TGCGCCAGCAGCTTTGGGCCAGGGGTCGACGCGGAGACCCAGTACTTC. Residues: CASSFGPGVDAETQYF. The chain has TRBV5-1 and TRBJ2-5, with D possibly matching TRBD1 (6 bases). This CDR3 has 16 residues. V was pared by 2 bases and J by 5 bases, with 19 bases between. Germline CDR1 and CDR2: SGHRS and YFSETQ.